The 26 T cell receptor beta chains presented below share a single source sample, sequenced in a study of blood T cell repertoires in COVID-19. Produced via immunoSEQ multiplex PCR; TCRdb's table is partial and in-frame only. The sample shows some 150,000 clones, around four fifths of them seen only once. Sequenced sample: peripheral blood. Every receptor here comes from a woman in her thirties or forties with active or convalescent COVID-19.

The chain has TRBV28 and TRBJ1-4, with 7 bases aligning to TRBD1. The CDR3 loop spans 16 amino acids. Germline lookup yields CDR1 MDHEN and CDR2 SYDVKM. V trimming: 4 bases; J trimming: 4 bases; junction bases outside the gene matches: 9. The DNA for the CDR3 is TGTGCCAGCAGTTGGACACGGGACAGACTTAATGAAAAACTGTTTTTT. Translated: CASSWTRDRLNEKLFF.

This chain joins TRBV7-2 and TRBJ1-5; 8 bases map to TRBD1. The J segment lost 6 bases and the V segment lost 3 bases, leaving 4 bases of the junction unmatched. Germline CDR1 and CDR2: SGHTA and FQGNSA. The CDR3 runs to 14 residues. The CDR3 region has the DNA TGTGCCAGCAGCTTGGGGACAGGTCGTCAGCCCCAGCATTTT. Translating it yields CASSLGTGRQPQHF.

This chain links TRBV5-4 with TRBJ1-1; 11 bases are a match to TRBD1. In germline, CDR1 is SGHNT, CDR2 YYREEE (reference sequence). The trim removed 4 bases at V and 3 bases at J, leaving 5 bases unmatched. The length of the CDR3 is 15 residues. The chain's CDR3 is CASSRGQGADTEAFF. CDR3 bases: TGTGCCAGCAGCCGTGGACAGGGGGCCGACACTGAAGCTTTCTTT.

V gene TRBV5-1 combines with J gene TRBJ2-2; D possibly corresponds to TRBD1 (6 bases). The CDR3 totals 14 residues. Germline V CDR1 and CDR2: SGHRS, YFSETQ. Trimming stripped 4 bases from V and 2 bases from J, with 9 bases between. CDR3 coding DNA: TGCGCCAGCAGCCCAGGGGCCAACACCGGGGAGCTGTTTTTT. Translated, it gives CASSPGANTGELFF.

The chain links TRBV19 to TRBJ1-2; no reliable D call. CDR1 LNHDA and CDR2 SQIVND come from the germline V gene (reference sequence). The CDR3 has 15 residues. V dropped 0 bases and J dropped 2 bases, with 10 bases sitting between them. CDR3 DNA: TGTGCCAGTAGTATAGACCAGGAGGCCAACTATGGCTACACCTTC. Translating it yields CASSIDQEANYGYTF.

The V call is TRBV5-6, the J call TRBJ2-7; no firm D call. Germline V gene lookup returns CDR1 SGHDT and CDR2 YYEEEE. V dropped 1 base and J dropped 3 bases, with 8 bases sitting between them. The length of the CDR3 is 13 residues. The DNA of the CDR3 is TGTGCCAGCAGCTTGAGAGGAAACTACGAGCAGTACTTC. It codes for CASSLRGNYEQYF.

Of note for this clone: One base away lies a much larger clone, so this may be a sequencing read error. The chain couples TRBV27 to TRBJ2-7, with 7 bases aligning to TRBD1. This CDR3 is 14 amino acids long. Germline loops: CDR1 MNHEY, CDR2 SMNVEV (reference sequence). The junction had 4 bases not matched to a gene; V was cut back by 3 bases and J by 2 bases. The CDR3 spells CASSFRDSPYEQYF. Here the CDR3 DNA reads TGTGCCAGCAGTTTCCGGGACAGCCCCTACGAGCAGTACTTC.

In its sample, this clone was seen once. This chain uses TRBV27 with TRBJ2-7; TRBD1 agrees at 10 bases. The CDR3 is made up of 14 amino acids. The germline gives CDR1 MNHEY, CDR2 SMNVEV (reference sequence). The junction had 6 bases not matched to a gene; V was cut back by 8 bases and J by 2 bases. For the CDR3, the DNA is TGTGCCAGCGGTGACAGGGGGCGGGCCTACGAGCAGTACTTC. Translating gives CASGDRGRAYEQYF.

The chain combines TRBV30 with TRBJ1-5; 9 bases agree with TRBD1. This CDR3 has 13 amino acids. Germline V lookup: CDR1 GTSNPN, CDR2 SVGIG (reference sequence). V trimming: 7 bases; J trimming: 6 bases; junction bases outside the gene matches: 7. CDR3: CALDRGQGQPQHF. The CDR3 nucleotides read TGTGCCTTGGACAGGGGCCAGGGTCAGCCCCAGCATTTT. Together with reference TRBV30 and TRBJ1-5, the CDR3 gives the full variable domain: SQTIHQWPATLVQPVGSPLSLECTVEGTSNPNLYWYRQAAGRGLQLLFYSVGIGQISSEVPQNLSASRPQDRQFILSSKKLLLSDSGFYLCALDRGQGQPQHFGDGTRLSIL.

The CDR3 is CASSYGLAGGYEQYF. The CDR3 DNA follows: TGTGCCAGCAGTTACGGTCTAGCGGGAGGCTACGAGCAGTACTTC. The chain couples TRBV6-2 or TRBV6-3 to TRBJ2-7; TRBD2 aligns across 11 bases. The germline V gene has CDR1 MNHEY and CDR2 SVGEGT. This CDR3 is 15 amino acids long. After removal of 2 bases from V and 3 bases from J, the junction contained 3 bases not matched to a gene.

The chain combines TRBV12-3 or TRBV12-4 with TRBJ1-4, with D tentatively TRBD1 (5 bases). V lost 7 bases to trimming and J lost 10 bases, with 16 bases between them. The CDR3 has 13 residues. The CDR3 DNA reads TGTGCCAGCAAGGGTGGGGCGACGGGAAAACTGTTTTTT. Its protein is CASKGGATGKLFF.

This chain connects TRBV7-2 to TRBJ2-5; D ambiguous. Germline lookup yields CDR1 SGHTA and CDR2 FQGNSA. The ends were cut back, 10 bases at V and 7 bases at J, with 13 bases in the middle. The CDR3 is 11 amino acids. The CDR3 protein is CATPGGATQYF. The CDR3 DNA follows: TGTGCCACCCCCGGCGGCGCGACCCAGTACTTC.

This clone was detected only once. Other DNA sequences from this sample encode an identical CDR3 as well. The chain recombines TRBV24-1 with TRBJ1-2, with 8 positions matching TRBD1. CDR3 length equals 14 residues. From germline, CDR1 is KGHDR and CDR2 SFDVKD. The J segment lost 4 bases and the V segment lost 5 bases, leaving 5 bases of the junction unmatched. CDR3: CATSARQGSYGYTF. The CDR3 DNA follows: TGTGCCACCAGTGCTAGACAGGGGAGCTATGGCTACACCTTC.

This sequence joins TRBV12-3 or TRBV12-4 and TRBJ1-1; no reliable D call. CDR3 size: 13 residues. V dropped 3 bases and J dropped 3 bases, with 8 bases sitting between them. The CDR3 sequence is CASSLTTYTEAFF. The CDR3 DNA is TGTGCCAGCAGTTTGACAACTTACACTGAAGCTTTCTTT.

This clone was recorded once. In nucleotides, the CDR3 is TGTGCCAGCAGTGAAGCCGGGAGCAGAAGGGATGAAAAACTGTTTTTT. It encodes CASSEAGSRRDEKLFF. The rearrangement joins TRBV6-1 to TRBJ1-4, with D unresolved. The V gene lost 0 bases and the J gene lost 6 bases, with 14 bases spanning the gap. Germline values: CDR1 MNHNS, CDR2 SASEGT. The CDR3 has 16 residues.

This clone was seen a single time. The CDR3 loop is CASSPLRTEYNEQFF. The DNA of the CDR3 is TGTGCCAGCAGTCCACTTCGGACAGAATACAATGAGCAGTTCTTC. This chain joins TRBV6-5 and TRBJ2-1; D possibly corresponds to TRBD1 (6 bases). Trimming removed 5 bases at V and 4 bases at J, with 15 bases between. Germline V gene sequence: CDR1 MNHEY, CDR2 SVGAGI. CDR3 length: 15 amino acids.

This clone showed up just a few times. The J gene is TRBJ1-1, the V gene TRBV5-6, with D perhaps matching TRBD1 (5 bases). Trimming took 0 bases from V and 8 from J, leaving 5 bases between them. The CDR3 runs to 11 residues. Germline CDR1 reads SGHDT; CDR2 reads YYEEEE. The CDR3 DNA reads TGTGCCAGCAGCTTGGAGGGGGAAGCTTTCTTT. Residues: CASSLEGEAFF. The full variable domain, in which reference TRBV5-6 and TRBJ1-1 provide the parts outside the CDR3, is DAGVTQSPTHLIKTRGQQVTLRCSPKSGHDTVSWYQQALGQGPQFIFQYYEEEERQRGNFPDRFSGHQFPNYSSELNVNALLLGDSALYLCASSLEGEAFFGQGTRLTVV.

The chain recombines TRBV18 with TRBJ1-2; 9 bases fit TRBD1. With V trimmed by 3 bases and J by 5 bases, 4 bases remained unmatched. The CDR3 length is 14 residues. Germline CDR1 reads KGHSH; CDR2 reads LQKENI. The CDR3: CASSPGTGNYGYTF. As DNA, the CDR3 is TGTGCCAGCTCACCCGGGACAGGGAATTATGGCTACACCTTC.

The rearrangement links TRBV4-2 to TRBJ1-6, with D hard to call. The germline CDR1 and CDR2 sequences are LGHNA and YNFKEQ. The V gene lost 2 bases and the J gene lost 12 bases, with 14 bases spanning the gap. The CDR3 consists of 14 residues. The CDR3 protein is CASSQYGSVVPLHF. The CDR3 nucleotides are TGTGCCAGCAGCCAATACGGAAGCGTAGTACCCCTCCACTTT.

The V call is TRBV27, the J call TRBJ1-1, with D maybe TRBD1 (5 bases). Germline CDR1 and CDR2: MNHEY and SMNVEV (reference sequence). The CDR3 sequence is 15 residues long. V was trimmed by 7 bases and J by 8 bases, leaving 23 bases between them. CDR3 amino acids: CASTQDPGRAGEAFF. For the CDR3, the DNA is TGTGCCAGCACCCAAGACCCGGGACGAGCGGGGGAAGCTTTCTTT.

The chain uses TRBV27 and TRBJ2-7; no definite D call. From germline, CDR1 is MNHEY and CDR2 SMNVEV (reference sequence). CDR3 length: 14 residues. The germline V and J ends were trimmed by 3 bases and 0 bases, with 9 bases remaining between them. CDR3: CASSFVRSSYEQYF. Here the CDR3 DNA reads TGTGCCAGCAGTTTTGTGAGGAGCTCCTACGAGCAGTACTTC.

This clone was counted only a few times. CDR3 loop: CASSPGTGSANTGELFF. CDR3 coding DNA: TGCGCCAGCAGTCCCGGGACAGGGAGCGCGAACACCGGGGAGCTGTTTTTT. V gene TRBV10-2 combines with J gene TRBJ2-2; 9 nucleotides agree with TRBD1. Germline V gene data show CDR1 as WSHSY and CDR2 as SAAADI. The V and J ends lost 5 bases and 0 bases, in that order; junction bases with no gene match: 7. The CDR3 is made up of 17 amino acids.

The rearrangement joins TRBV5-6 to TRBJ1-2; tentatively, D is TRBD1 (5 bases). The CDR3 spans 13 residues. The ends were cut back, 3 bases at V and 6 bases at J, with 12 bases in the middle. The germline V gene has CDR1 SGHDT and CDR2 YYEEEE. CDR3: CASSWGTGDGYTF. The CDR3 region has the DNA TGTGCCAGCAGCTGGGGGACGGGAGATGGCTACACCTTC. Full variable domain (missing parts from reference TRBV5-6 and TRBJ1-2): DAGVTQSPTHLIKTRGQQVTLRCSPKSGHDTVSWYQQALGQGPQFIFQYYEEEERQRGNFPDRFSGHQFPNYSSELNVNALLLGDSALYLCASSWGTGDGYTFGSGTRLTVV.

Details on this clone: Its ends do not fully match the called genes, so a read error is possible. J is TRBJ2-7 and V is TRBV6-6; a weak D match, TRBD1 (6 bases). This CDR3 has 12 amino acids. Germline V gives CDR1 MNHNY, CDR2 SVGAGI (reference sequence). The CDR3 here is CASSFPGVYANF. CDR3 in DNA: TGTGCCAGCAGTTTTCCAGGGGTCTACGCAAACTTC.

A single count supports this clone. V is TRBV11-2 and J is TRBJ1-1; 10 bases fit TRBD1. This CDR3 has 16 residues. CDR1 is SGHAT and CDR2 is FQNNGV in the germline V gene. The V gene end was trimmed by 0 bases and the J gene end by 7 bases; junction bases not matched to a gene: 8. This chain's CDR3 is CASSLDVTGGAGEAFF. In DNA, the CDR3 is TGTGCCAGCAGCTTAGATGTGACAGGGGGCGCAGGTGAAGCTTTCTTT.

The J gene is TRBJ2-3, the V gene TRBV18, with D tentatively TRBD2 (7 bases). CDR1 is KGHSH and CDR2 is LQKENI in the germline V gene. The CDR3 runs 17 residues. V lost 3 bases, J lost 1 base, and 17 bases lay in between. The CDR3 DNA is TGTGCCAGCTCACCTGAGGGGGGGCCTGTACGCACAGATACGCAGTATTTT. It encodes CASSPEGGPVRTDTQYF.